This T cell receptor (beta chain) was sequenced during a study of response to subunit inactivated influenza vaccine. General study points: That few new T cells are recruited by each seasonal influenza vaccination was the authors' suggestion.

This clonotype was detected a few times. Its target is unknown. One entry per CDR3 protein results from TCRdb running MiXCR on the RT-PCR reads. The table lists some 550,000 distinct CDR3 sequences, 20% to 25% of them singletons. The CDR3 consists of 16 residues. V gave up 0 bases and J gave up 7 bases; unmatched junction bases: 9. CDR1 is MNHEY and CDR2 is SVGEGT in the germline V gene. These data were also filed under a second study, of T cells expressing NK-cell markers. That report adds: As the method of synthesis, 5'RACE template switching with UMIs yielded TCR beta cDNA. Within several experiments, an anti-gamma-delta TCR antibody kept the sorting limited to alpha-beta TCR T cells. Top CD8+ clonotypes included the dominant CD3+CD56+NKG2C+ clonotypes in six donors.

The rearrangement uses TRBV6-2 or TRBV6-3 and TRBJ2-1; 7 bases agree with TRBD1. Sequenced here: CD4+ T cells sorted from PBMCs, sampled 12 days after vaccination. This clonotype was sampled from a man over 45 who received an inactivated influenza vaccine. The CDR3 nucleotides read TGTGCCAGCAGTTACTCCCCTAAGGGGGCTCGGAATGAGCAGTTCTTC. This sequence encodes CASSYSPKGARNEQFF.